This T cell receptor (beta chain) is drawn from a study of shared clonotypes between healthy human individuals. Generated by immunoSEQ multiplex PCR, the TCRdb table keeps only in-frame clones and is missing some. The sample yields around 1.6 million clones, approximately 98% seen once. Germline values: CDR1 MNHEY, CDR2 SVGAGI. The CDR3 contains 15 residues. V lost 5 bases to trimming and J lost 2 bases, with 16 bases between them. Of note for this clone: Its antigen is unknown.

Whole-study findings and limits: Clonotypes shared by all four sorted-subset donors had higher generation probabilities than non-shared clonotypes.

This sequence joins TRBV6-5 and TRBJ2-7; a weak D match, TRBD1 (6 bases). This sequence was found in a man aged 25-45 years in good health. Input material: naive CD4+ T cells sorted from blood. The sample's subset: CD45RA+ positively selected. The CDR3 DNA reads as TGTGCCAGCAGTCCAGGGGTTGATATAACCTACGAGCAGTACTTC. Protein: CASSPGVDITYEQYF.